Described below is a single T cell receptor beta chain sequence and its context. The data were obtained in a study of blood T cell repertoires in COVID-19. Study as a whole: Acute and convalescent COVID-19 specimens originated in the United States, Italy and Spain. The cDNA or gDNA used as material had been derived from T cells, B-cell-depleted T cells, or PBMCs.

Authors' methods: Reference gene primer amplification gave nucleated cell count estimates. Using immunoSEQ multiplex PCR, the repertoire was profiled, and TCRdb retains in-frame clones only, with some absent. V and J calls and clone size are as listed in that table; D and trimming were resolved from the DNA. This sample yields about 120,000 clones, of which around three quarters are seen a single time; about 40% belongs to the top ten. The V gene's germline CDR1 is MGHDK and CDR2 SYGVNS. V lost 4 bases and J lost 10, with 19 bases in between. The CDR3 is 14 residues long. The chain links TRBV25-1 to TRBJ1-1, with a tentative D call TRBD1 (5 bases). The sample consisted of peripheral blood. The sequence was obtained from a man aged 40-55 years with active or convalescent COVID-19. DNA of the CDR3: TGTGCCAGCAGTGCCCTTGGGACTAAGAGCGGAGCTTTCTTT. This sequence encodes CASSALGTKSGAFF.